What follows is one T cell receptor (beta chain) and its context. Its target is unknown. At the time of sampling, donors were nominally healthy, though unrecorded immune exposures were likely. The data are from a study of cytomegalovirus exposure and HLA in healthy donors. Study findings and constraints: Later, an analysis found that common viral pathogens appeared to be linked with several of the most significant clusters. Productive status was seen about 87% or about 30% of the time for most TCR beta V segments in an earlier analysis. Among TCR beta chains, those listed as cytomegalovirus-associated numbered 164.

V was cut by 6 bases and J by 2 bases, with 13 bases left in between. Per the germline V gene, CDR1 is MDHEN and CDR2 is SYDVKM. The CDR3 is 14 residues long. The PCR made use of 60 Vbeta and 13 Jbeta primers. The table came from immunoSEQ multiplex PCR; TCRdb's copy has only in-frame clones and leaves some out. The sample has some 150,000 clones, 75% to 85% seen once. This TCR was recovered from a young woman in good health and CMV-seropositive. Material for sequencing was PBMCs. This chain links TRBV28 with TRBJ1-2; D perhaps matches TRBD1 (6 bases). Written as DNA, the CDR3 is TGTGCCAGCAGCCTTGGACAGAACAACTATGGCTACACCTTC. Residues: CASSLGQNNYGYTF.